The 27 T cell receptor beta chains in this list originate from one sample, sequenced in a study of blood T cell repertoires in COVID-19. The repertoire was sequenced with immunoSEQ multiplex PCR; TCRdb's copy has only in-frame clones and lacks some. The sample shows approximately 250,000 clones, approximately 89% of them seen only once. Sequencing input: peripheral blood. The receptors were sampled from a woman aged 55-69 years who had recovered from COVID-19.

The chain is built from TRBV21-1 and TRBJ2-1; the D call TRBD2 from the table was never checked on the DNA. TRBV21-1 is reported as a pseudogene. The CDR3 totals 13 residues. The CDR3 DNA is TGTGCCAGCAGGGCGGGAGGGTACAATGAGCAGTTCTTC. As protein: CASRAGGYNEQFF.

The rearrangement joins TRBV6-2 or TRBV6-3 to TRBJ2-5; D may be TRBD2 (6 bases). The CDR3 spans 15 residues. Trimming removed 2 bases from V and 5 bases from J, with 15 bases in between. Germline values: CDR1 MNHEY, CDR2 SVGEGT. The CDR3 nucleotides read TGTGCCAGCAGTTACCTTGGACTAATCGGGGAGACCCAGTACTTC. Its translation: CASSYLGLIGETQYF.

This sequence joins TRBV18 and TRBJ2-2; D gene uncertain. V was clipped by 4 bases and J by 1 base, with 13 bases between them. This CDR3 has 16 amino acids. Looked up from germline, CDR1 is KGHSH and CDR2 is LQKENI. In nucleotides, the CDR3 is TGTGCCAGCTCACTTCAGGTTTCTCAGAACACCGGGGAGCTGTTTTTT. The encoded protein is CASSLQVSQNTGELFF. The full variable domain, in which reference TRBV18 and TRBJ2-2 provide the parts outside the CDR3, is NAGVMQNPRHLVRRRGQEARLRCSPMKGHSHVYWYRQLPEEGLKFMVYLQKENIIDESGMPKERFSAEFPKEGPSILRIQQVVRGDSAAYFCASSLQVSQNTGELFFGEGSRLTVL.

The V and J genes are TRBV2 and TRBJ1-1; 7 bases map to TRBD1. V lost 9 bases to trimming and J lost 1 base; unmatched junction nucleotides: 5. This CDR3 region has 13 residues. Germline loops: CDR1 SNHLY, CDR2 FYNNEI. In nucleotides, the CDR3 is TGTGCCAGATTGGGACAGCCGAACACTGAAGCTTTCTTT. Protein product: CARLGQPNTEAFF.

The V and J genes are TRBV6-1 and TRBJ1-1; unclear D gene. CDR1 MNHNS and CDR2 SASEGT come from the germline V gene. The germline V and J ends were trimmed by 1 base and 11 bases, with 11 bases remaining between them. There are 12 residues in the CDR3. CDR3: CASSEGWRDAFF. CDR3 DNA: TGTGCCAGCAGTGAAGGGTGGAGAGACGCTTTCTTT.

Written as DNA, the CDR3 is TGTGCCAGCAGCCTACAGGTTCTCAACACCGGGGAGCTGTTTTTT. Amino acids: CASSLQVLNTGELFF. The chain joins TRBV7-2 to TRBJ2-2; a weak D match, TRBD1 (5 bases). The V end lost 5 bases, the J end lost 2 bases, and 12 bases lay between the germline ends. This CDR3 contains 15 residues. Per the germline V gene, CDR1 is SGHTA and CDR2 is FQGNSA.

This chain connects TRBV7-2 to TRBJ1-3, with 10 nucleotides matching TRBD1. The CDR3 spans 16 residues. Trimming cost V 1 base and J 2 bases; bases outside gene matches: 2. CDR1 and CDR2 (germline): SGHTA, FQGNSA. The CDR3 sequence: CASSLEGTGAGNTIYF. In DNA, the CDR3 is TGTGCCAGCAGCTTAGAAGGGACAGGGGCTGGAAACACCATATATTTT.

The chain links TRBV5-1 to TRBJ2-1, with a possible D match to TRBD1 (6 bases). This CDR3 has 15 residues. CDR1 is SGHRS and CDR2 is YFSETQ in the germline V gene. Trimming cost V 4 bases and J 0 bases, with 11 bases left between them. The CDR3 bases are TGCGCCAGCAGCGGAGACAGGAGCTCCTACAATGAGCAGTTCTTC. It translates to CASSGDRSSYNEQFF.

The chain couples TRBV6-5 to TRBJ2-1; the D is unclear. The V end was cut by 4 bases, the J end by 4 bases, with 14 bases between. CDR1 is MNHEY and CDR2 is SVGAGI in the germline V gene. The CDR3 has 15 residues. The CDR3 sequence: CASSSSMGLYNEQFF. For the CDR3, the DNA is TGTGCCAGCAGTTCTTCTATGGGCTTATACAATGAGCAGTTCTTC.

The chain combines TRBV3-1 (or the pseudogene TRBV3-2) with TRBJ1-3; D gene unclear. The CDR3 contains 12 residues. CDR1 is LGHDT and CDR2 is YNNKEL in the germline V gene (reference sequence). V dropped 7 bases and J dropped 0 bases, with 4 bases sitting between them. DNA for the CDR3: TGTGCCAGCACTCGCTCTGGAAACACCATATATTTT. The encoded protein is CASTRSGNTIYF.

The gene calls are TRBV6-5 and TRBJ1-4; D gene unclear. Trimming cost V 6 bases and J 1 base, with 12 bases left between them. The germline CDR1 and CDR2 sequences are MNHEY and SVGAGI. The CDR3 has 15 residues. Here the CDR3 reads CASRMGSVTNEKLFF. In DNA, the CDR3 is TGTGCCAGCAGGATGGGGAGTGTAACTAATGAAAAACTGTTTTTT.

Worth noting for this clone: The sample contains more than one DNA sequence encoding this CDR3. The rearrangement links TRBV5-1 to TRBJ1-4; 9 nucleotides align to TRBD1. The trim removed 0 bases at V and 5 bases at J, leaving 2 bases unmatched. From germline, CDR1 is SGHRS and CDR2 YFSETQ. This CDR3 has 15 residues. DNA of the CDR3: TGCGCCAGCAGCTTGGTGGGGACAGGGAATGAAAAACTGTTTTTT. Translated: CASSLVGTGNEKLFF.

This clone was seen just once. This chain connects TRBV3-1 (or the pseudogene TRBV3-2) to TRBJ2-3; D possibly corresponds to TRBD2 (5 bases). This CDR3 spans 16 amino acids. Germline values: CDR1 LGHDT, CDR2 YNNKEL (reference sequence). The V and J ends lost 3 bases and 5 bases respectively, with 18 bases between them. The chain's CDR3 is CASSHPGRDALDTQYF. DNA for the CDR3: TGTGCCAGCAGCCACCCTGGACGGGATGCGTTAGATACGCAGTATTTT.

This chain links TRBV5-1 with TRBJ1-6; unclear D gene. This CDR3 has 15 residues. Germline values: CDR1 SGHRS, CDR2 YFSETQ. Deletions cut 5 bases from V and 5 bases from J, with 14 bases between. The CDR3 sequence is CASRIRLADNSPLHF. DNA for the CDR3: TGCGCCAGCAGGATCCGGTTGGCGGATAATTCACCCCTCCACTTT.

As to this clone: At the DNA level, this CDR3 is encoded by other sequences in the same sample as well. J is TRBJ1-2 and V is TRBV11-1; a possible D gene is TRBD1 (6 bases). From germline, CDR1 is SGHAT and CDR2 FQDESV (reference sequence). CDR3 length: 14 residues. V lost 2 bases and J 4 bases, leaving 11 bases between the germline ends. The CDR3: CASSLRTGTYGYTF. CDR3 in DNA: TGTGCCAGCAGCTTACGTACAGGGACCTATGGCTACACCTTC.

The V gene is TRBV24-1, the J gene TRBJ2-5, with 7 bases lining up with TRBD2. Unmatched junction bases numbered 7, after V lost 4 bases and J lost 3 bases. From germline, CDR1 is KGHDR and CDR2 SFDVKD. This CDR3 contains 15 residues. CDR3 amino acids: CATSELGLGEETQYF. CDR3 nucleotide sequence: TGTGCCACCAGTGAATTAGGACTAGGCGAAGAGACCCAGTACTTC.

The chain combines TRBV7-3 with TRBJ2-5; the match to TRBD2 covers 9 bases. Germline CDR1 reads SGHTA; CDR2 reads FQGTGA. V was clipped by 2 bases and J by 1 base; unmatched bases: 5. This CDR3 is 16 amino acids long. CDR3 nucleotides: TGTGCCAGCAGCTTACAGGGGACTAGCAGCCAAGAGACCCAGTACTTC. Its protein product is CASSLQGTSSQETQYF.

The chain is built from TRBV6-6 and TRBJ1-5; D gene uncertain. V was cut by 6 bases and J by 2 bases, with 8 bases left in between. The CDR3 has 13 amino acids. Germline CDR1 and CDR2: MNHNY and SVGAGI (reference sequence). CDR3 DNA sequence: TGTGCCAGCAGGGAGGTGGGCAATCAGCCCCAGCATTTT. It specifies CASREVGNQPQHF.

This sequence joins TRBV12-3 or TRBV12-4 and TRBJ2-1; no clear D. The V end lost 6 bases, the J end lost 8 bases, and 8 bases lay between the germline ends. This CDR3 is 11 amino acids long. CDR3 sequence reads: CASRAPHEQFF. In DNA form, the CDR3 reads TGTGCCAGCAGGGCTCCTCATGAGCAGTTCTTC.

V gene TRBV6-5 combines with J gene TRBJ2-4; TRBD1 aligns across 7 bases. The CDR3 covers 14 residues. Germline lookup yields CDR1 MNHEY and CDR2 SVGAGI. The V gene end was trimmed by 7 bases and the J gene end by 5 bases; junction bases not matched to a gene: 8. The DNA for the CDR3 is TGTGCCAGCACCTTTAGACAGGGCGAAAACATTCAGTACTTC. It encodes CASTFRQGENIQYF.

CDR3 protein: CASTQGDPYNSPLHF. The DNA of the CDR3 is TGTGCCAGTACCCAGGGGGACCCCTATAATTCACCCCTCCACTTT. The rearrangement uses TRBV19 and TRBJ1-6; TRBD1 agrees at 7 bases. The CDR3 is made up of 15 amino acids. V lost 7 bases to trimming and J lost 2 bases; unmatched junction nucleotides: 5. Looked up from germline, CDR1 is LNHDA and CDR2 is SQIVND (reference sequence).

The rearrangement links TRBV13 to TRBJ1-1, with D tentatively TRBD1 (6 bases). V lost 1 base and J lost 1, with 19 bases in between. Germline CDR1 reads PRHDT; CDR2 reads FYEKMQ (reference sequence). This CDR3 spans 18 amino acids. The CDR3 nucleotides read TGTGCCAGCAGCTTAGTACAGGGCCCGGGACACCCGAACACTGAAGCTTTCTTT. Its translation: CASSLVQGPGHPNTEAFF.

The V call is TRBV6-6, the J call TRBJ2-1; 9 nucleotides line up with TRBD1. Germline CDR1 reads MNHNY; CDR2 reads SVGAGI (reference sequence). The CDR3 covers 18 residues. V trimming: 5 bases; J trimming: 6 bases; junction bases outside the gene matches: 17. CDR3 sequence reads: CASSPPAHRGHSVNEQFF. Here the CDR3 DNA reads TGTGCCAGCAGTCCTCCGGCACACAGGGGGCATTCTGTCAATGAGCAGTTCTTC.

This chain joins TRBV28 and TRBJ2-2; 8 bases agree with TRBD2. Germline CDR1 is MDHEN and CDR2 is SYDVKM. The CDR3 runs 16 residues. The junction had 6 bases not matched to a gene; V was cut back by 4 bases and J by 2 bases. This CDR3 reads CASSSPGGVNTGELFF. CDR3 in DNA: TGTGCCAGCAGTTCCCCCGGGGGGGTCAACACCGGGGAGCTGTTTTTT.

This sequence joins TRBV9 and TRBJ2-2; 8 nucleotides align to TRBD2. V lost 4 bases and J lost 4; bases outside the gene matches: 6. Germline V gene data show CDR1 as SGDLS and CDR2 as YYNGEE. This CDR3 contains 15 residues. The CDR3 region is CASSFGGAGTGELFF. The CDR3 region has the DNA TGTGCCAGCAGCTTCGGGGGGGCAGGCACCGGGGAGCTGTTTTTT.

J is TRBJ1-2 and V is TRBV5-6; D remains ambiguous. CDR1 is SGHDT and CDR2 is YYEEEE in the germline V gene. CDR3 length: 13 residues. V was pared by 3 bases and J by 0 bases, with 6 bases between. DNA for the CDR3: TGTGCCAGCAGCTCTCTTTCTAACTATGGCTACACCTTC. It translates to CASSSLSNYGYTF.

The CDR3 loop reads CSGSGFTDTQYF. As DNA, the CDR3 is TGCAGCGGTAGCGGGTTCACAGATACGCAGTATTTT. The V call is TRBV29-1, the J call TRBJ2-3; TRBD2 matches at 7 bases. This CDR3 has 12 amino acids. The germline gives CDR1 SQVTM, CDR2 ANQGSEA. J gave up 2 bases and V 7 bases, and 3 bases lay outside the gene matches.